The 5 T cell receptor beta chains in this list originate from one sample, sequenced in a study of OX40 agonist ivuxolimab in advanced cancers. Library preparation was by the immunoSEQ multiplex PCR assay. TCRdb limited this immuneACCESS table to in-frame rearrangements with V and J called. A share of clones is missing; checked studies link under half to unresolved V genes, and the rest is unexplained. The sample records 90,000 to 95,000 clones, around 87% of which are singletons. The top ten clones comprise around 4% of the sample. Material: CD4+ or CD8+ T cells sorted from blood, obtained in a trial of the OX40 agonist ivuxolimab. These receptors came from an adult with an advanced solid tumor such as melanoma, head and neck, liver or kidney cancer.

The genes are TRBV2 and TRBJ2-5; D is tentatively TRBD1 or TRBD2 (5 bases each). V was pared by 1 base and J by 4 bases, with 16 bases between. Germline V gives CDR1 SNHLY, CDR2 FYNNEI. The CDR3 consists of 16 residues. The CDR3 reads CASSEGAQGGGETQYF. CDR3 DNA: TGTGCCAGCAGTGAAGGGGCCCAGGGCGGAGGAGAGACCCAGTACTTC. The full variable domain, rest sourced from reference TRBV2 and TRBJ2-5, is EPEVTQTPSHQVTQMGQEVILRCVPISNHLYFYWYRQILGQKVEFLVSFYNNEISEKSEIFDDQFSVERPDGSNFTLKIRSTKLEDSAMYFCASSEGAQGGGETQYFGPGTRLLVL.

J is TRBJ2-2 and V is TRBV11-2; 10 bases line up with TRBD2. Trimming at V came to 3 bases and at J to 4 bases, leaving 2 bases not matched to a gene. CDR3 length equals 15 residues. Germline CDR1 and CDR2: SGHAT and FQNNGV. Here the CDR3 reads CASSFGLAATGELFF. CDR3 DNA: TGTGCCAGCAGCTTCGGACTAGCGGCCACCGGGGAGCTGTTTTTT.

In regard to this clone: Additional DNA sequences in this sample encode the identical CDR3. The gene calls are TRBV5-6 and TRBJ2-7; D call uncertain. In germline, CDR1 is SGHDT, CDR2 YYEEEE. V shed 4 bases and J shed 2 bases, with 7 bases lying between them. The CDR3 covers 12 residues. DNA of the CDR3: TGTGCCAGCAGCCTCGGCACCTACGAGCAGTACGTC. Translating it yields CASSLGTYEQYV.

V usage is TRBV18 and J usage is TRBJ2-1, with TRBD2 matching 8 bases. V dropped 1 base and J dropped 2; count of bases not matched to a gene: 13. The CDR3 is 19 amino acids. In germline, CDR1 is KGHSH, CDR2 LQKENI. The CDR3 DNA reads TGTGCCAGCTCACCACGAAGCGGGAGTTACAGCGAGACCTACAATGAGCAGTTCTTC. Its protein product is CASSPRSGSYSETYNEQFF. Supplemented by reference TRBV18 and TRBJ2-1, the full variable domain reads NAGVMQNPRHLVRRRGQEARLRCSPMKGHSHVYWYRQLPEEGLKFMVYLQKENIIDESGMPKERFSAEFPKEGPSILRIQQVVRGDSAAYFCASSPRSGSYSETYNEQFFGPGTRLTVL.

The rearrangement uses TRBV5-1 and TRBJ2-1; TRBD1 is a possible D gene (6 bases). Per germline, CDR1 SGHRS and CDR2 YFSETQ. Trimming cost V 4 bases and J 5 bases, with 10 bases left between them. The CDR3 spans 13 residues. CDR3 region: CASSGGQNNEQFF. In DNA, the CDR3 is TGCGCCAGCAGCGGAGGACAGAACAATGAGCAGTTCTTC.